This note documents a single T cell receptor (beta chain) sequence. The sample comes from a study of shared clonotypes between healthy human individuals. Sequenced by immunoSEQ multiplex PCR; TCRdb stores in-frame clones only, minus some. The table includes about 380,000 clones, roughly 96% detected once. The sequence was collected from a man aged 25-40 years in good health. Sequenced input: memory CD8+ T cells sorted from blood. Subset noted: CD45RO+ cells pooled with CCR7-negative TemRA cells.

CDR3 loop: CSVRVGQGVTYEQYF. The CDR3 DNA reads as TGCAGCGTTCGGGTGGGGCAGGGGGTGACCTACGAGCAGTACTTC. The chain combines TRBV29-1 with TRBJ2-7; 7 bases align to TRBD1. The germline V gene encodes CDR1 SQVTM and CDR2 ANQGSEA. The CDR3 length is 15 residues. V trimming: 5 bases; J trimming: 2 bases; junction bases outside the gene matches: 12.